What follows are 19 T cell receptor beta chains derived from one specimen sequenced in a study of shared clonotypes between healthy human individuals. Assay used: immunoSEQ multiplex PCR; TCRdb lists only in-frame clones, some missing. The sample has about 2 million clones, about 95% seen once; the top ten hold less than 1.5%. Naive CD8 cells, CD45RO-negative and positively selected for CCR7, excluded terminally differentiated effector memory CD45RA+ cells. Sequencing used naive CD8+ T cells sorted from blood. The receptor source for this set is a young man in good health.

The gene calls are TRBV7-9 and TRBJ2-7; 11 bases match TRBD1. The CDR3 covers 16 residues. Germline V gives CDR1 SEHNR, CDR2 FQNEAQ (reference sequence). With V trimmed by 5 bases and J by 4 bases, 10 bases remained unmatched. The CDR3 loop is CASSLSTGTGGYEQYF. In nucleotides, the CDR3 is TGTGCCAGCAGCCTTTCCACCGGGACAGGGGGGTACGAGCAGTACTTC.

The chain links TRBV10-3 to TRBJ2-7; D remains ambiguous. Trimming removed 11 bases from V and 1 base from J, with 18 bases in between. The CDR3 sequence is 14 residues long. The V gene's germline CDR1 is ENHRY and CDR2 SYGVKD. The CDR3 DNA sequence: TGTGCCGTTCAGCCGGGTCCTACGTCCTACGAGCAGTACTTC. Translated: CAVQPGPTSYEQYF.

V usage is TRBV9 and J usage is TRBJ2-1; the D is unclear. This CDR3 has 15 residues. Germline V CDR1 and CDR2: SGDLS, YYNGEE. V lost 5 bases and J 12 bases, leaving 24 bases between the germline ends. The CDR3 here is CASSGWDAQPGAQFF. The DNA of the CDR3 is TGTGCCAGCAGTGGATGGGATGCTCAACCCGGAGCGCAGTTCTTC.

With respect to this clone: At the DNA level, this CDR3 is encoded by other sequences in the same sample as well. CDR3 coding DNA: TGTGCCAGCAGTGACTCCGGGACAGGGTTCTACGAGCAGTACTTC. Protein: CASSDSGTGFYEQYF. J is TRBJ2-7 and V is TRBV2, with 9 positions matching TRBD1. Trimming at V came to 3 bases and at J to 3 bases, leaving 6 bases not matched to a gene. Germline CDR1 is SNHLY and CDR2 is FYNNEI. CDR3 size: 15 residues.

This CDR3 reads CASSQRTGVNDQYF. For the CDR3, the DNA is TGTGCCAGCAGCCAAAGGACAGGGGTCAATGATCAGTACTTC. The V call is TRBV5-6, the J call TRBJ2-7; TRBD1 matches 9 bases. The CDR3 totals 14 residues. V was clipped by 4 bases and J by 10 bases; unmatched bases: 12. The germline V gene has CDR1 SGHDT and CDR2 YYEEEE.

The V gene is TRBV27, the J gene TRBJ2-5; perhaps D is TRBD1 or TRBD2 (5 bases each). Germline loops: CDR1 MNHEY, CDR2 SMNVEV (reference sequence). Trimming removed 2 bases at V and 1 base at J, with 8 bases between. The CDR3 is 14 residues long. CDR3 in DNA: TGTGCCAGCAGTTTAGCAGGGACCCAAGAGACCCAGTACTTC. This translates into CASSLAGTQETQYF.

This chain uses TRBV10-2 with TRBJ1-5, with D uncertain. The CDR3 runs 15 residues. Trimming shortened V by 0 bases and J by 6 bases, and 12 bases separated the two germline ends. Germline CDR1 reads WSHSY; CDR2 reads SAAADI. The CDR3 loop reads CASSESLGTGQPQHF. CDR3 coding DNA: TGCGCCAGCAGTGAGTCTCTGGGAACTGGTCAGCCCCAGCATTTT.

The chain couples TRBV7-9 to TRBJ2-5; D may match TRBD1 or TRBD2 (5 bases each). V gave up 10 bases and J gave up 5 bases, with 17 bases separating them. The germline V gene encodes CDR1 SEHNR and CDR2 FQNEAQ (reference sequence). This CDR3 comprises 13 residues. CDR3 coding DNA: TGTGCCACCATAAAAACAGGAGGCGAGACCCAGTACTTC. Translation gives CATIKTGGETQYF.

The genes are TRBV5-4 and TRBJ2-1, with 11 nucleotides matching TRBD2. The CDR3 has 16 amino acids. In germline, CDR1 is SGHNT, CDR2 YYREEE (reference sequence). V was pared by 4 bases and J by 3 bases, with 6 bases of the junction left unmatched. CDR3 in amino acids: CASSAYSGGGYNEQFF. The CDR3 coding sequence is TGTGCCAGCAGCGCGTATAGCGGGGGGGGCTACAATGAGCAGTTCTTC.

The rearrangement uses TRBV25-1 and TRBJ1-4; D might be TRBD1 (6 bases). Trimming took 4 bases from V and 5 from J, leaving 20 bases between them. Germline V CDR1 and CDR2: MGHDK, SYGVNS. This CDR3 region has 17 residues. The CDR3 sequence is CASSGNDGGVLNEKLFF. The CDR3 DNA sequence: TGTGCCAGCAGTGGCAATGACGGGGGCGTCCTAAATGAAAAACTGTTTTTT.

The chain has TRBV7-2 and TRBJ1-2, with 8 bases lining up with TRBD1. Germline CDR1 reads SGHTA; CDR2 reads FQGNSA. Unmatched junction bases numbered 17, after V lost 4 bases and J lost 7 bases. CDR3 length: 17 residues. The CDR3 is CASSSFWEDRGIAGYTF. CDR3 coding DNA: TGTGCCAGCAGCTCTTTCTGGGAAGACAGGGGTATAGCTGGCTACACCTTC.

The chain joins TRBV13 to TRBJ2-5; TRBD2 agrees at 12 bases. CDR1 is PRHDT and CDR2 is FYEKMQ in the germline V gene (reference sequence). The V and J ends lost 5 bases and 3 bases, in that order; junction bases with no gene match: 4. The length of the CDR3 is 15 residues. CDR3 coding DNA: TGTGCCAGCAGCCCTAGACTAGCGGGAGAAGAGACCCAGTACTTC. This sequence encodes CASSPRLAGEETQYF.

The chain couples TRBV27 to TRBJ2-3; D gene ambiguous. Germline V gene lookup returns CDR1 MNHEY and CDR2 SMNVEV (reference sequence). V shed 5 bases and J shed 0 bases, with 6 bases lying between them. This CDR3 comprises 13 residues. The CDR3 sequence is CASSAGSTDTQYF. In DNA form, the CDR3 reads TGTGCCAGCAGTGCCGGTAGCACAGATACGCAGTATTTT.

The chain has TRBV11-2 and TRBJ2-7, with TRBD2 matching 8 bases. V was pared by 5 bases and J by 0 bases, with 6 bases of the junction left unmatched. There are 15 residues in the CDR3. CDR1 is SGHAT and CDR2 is FQNNGV in the germline V gene. This CDR3 reads CASSPSGGDSYEQYF. The CDR3 coding sequence is TGTGCCAGCAGCCCTTCGGGAGGGGACTCCTACGAGCAGTACTTC.

This clone was seen a single time. The chain uses TRBV10-3 and TRBJ2-7; the D call may be TRBD1 or TRBD2 (6 bases each). The germline V gene encodes CDR1 ENHRY and CDR2 SYGVKD. Trimming took off 3 bases at V and 2 bases at J, with 11 bases between the two ends. The CDR3 is made up of 14 amino acids. The CDR3 sequence is CAISDMGGAYEQYF. In DNA, the CDR3 is TGTGCCATCAGTGACATGGGGGGCGCCTACGAGCAGTACTTC.

The V gene is TRBV27, the J gene TRBJ2-1; TRBD2 aligns across 7 bases. CDR1 and CDR2 from the germline V gene are MNHEY and SMNVEV (reference sequence). The length of the CDR3 is 15 residues. J lost 3 bases, V lost 2 bases, and 4 bases had no gene match. The CDR3 sequence is CASSLTGGYYNEQFF. CDR3 coding DNA: TGTGCCAGCAGTTTAACCGGGGGGTACTACAATGAGCAGTTCTTC.

The V call is TRBV6-5, the J call TRBJ2-2; 13 nucleotides line up with TRBD2. The CDR3 loop spans 15 amino acids. V dropped 6 bases and J dropped 6; count of bases not matched to a gene: 4. The V gene's germline CDR1 is MNHEY and CDR2 SVGAGI. CDR3 coding DNA: TGTGCCAGCAGGGGACTAGCGGGACCGGCCGGGGAGCTGTTTTTT. Encoded protein: CASRGLAGPAGELFF.

On this clone: The same CDR3 arises from other DNA sequences in this sample as well. The chain carries TRBV5-6 and TRBJ1-1, with TRBD1 as a possible D gene (5 bases). This CDR3 contains 11 residues. From germline, CDR1 is SGHDT and CDR2 YYEEEE. V was trimmed by 4 bases and J by 8 bases, leaving 9 bases between them. The CDR3 region has the DNA TGTGCCAGCAGCCTGGGGGGAGAAGCTTTCTTT. It specifies CASSLGGEAFF.

This chain connects TRBV5-6 to TRBJ1-1, with TRBD1 as a possible D gene (5 bases). V gave up 1 base and J gave up 5 bases, with 9 bases separating them. Per the germline V gene, CDR1 is SGHDT and CDR2 is YYEEEE. CDR3 length: 13 residues. The CDR3 DNA follows: TGTGCCAGCAGCTTGTGGGGGAGGACTGAAGCTTTCTTT. This gives the protein CASSLWGRTEAFF.